This T cell receptor beta chain was profiled in a study of T cell repertoires in cytomegalovirus infection. From the reads, TCRdb called clonotypes with MiXCR, one entry per CDR3 protein. The sample has about 310,000 distinct CDR3 sequences, just under 25% seen once. Note on this clonotype: What it recognizes is unknown.

CDR1 and CDR2 (germline): MDHEN, SYDVKM. The CDR3 loop spans 14 amino acids. Trimming took off 5 bases at V and 7 bases at J, with 12 bases between the two ends. The clonotype was recovered from a human donor in good health (CMV status not recorded). Some clones in this sample may be carry-over from other donors' samples. The specimen comprised cultured PBMCs, sampled from culture after CMV antigen stimulation. This rearrangement joins TRBV28 to TRBJ1-6; TRBD1 is a possible D gene (6 bases). The CDR3 sequence is CASSPAGVNSPLHF. The CDR3 DNA sequence: TGTGCCAGCAGTCCTGCAGGGGTGAATTCACCCCTCCACTTT.